Each of the 21 T cell receptor beta chains below was sequenced from the same sample in a study of T cells in Graves' hyperthyroidism and ophthalmopathy. RNA transcripts served as the template for amplifying TCR beta CDR3 regions. TCR CDR3 regions were first amplified by RT-PCR with HTBI primers. Each CDR3 protein is one row after TCRdb ran MiXCR on the multiplex PCR reads. The table includes fewer than 450,000 distinct CDR3 sequences, roughly 15% detected once. The sample was blood. These receptors all stem from a woman in her thirties with Graves' hyperthyroidism that later progressed to Graves' ophthalmopathy.

This clonotype has more than one count but fewer than ten. The chain recombines TRBV29-1 with TRBJ2-3; 9 bases agree with TRBD1. The trim removed 5 bases at V and 1 base at J, leaving 10 bases unmatched. The CDR3 has 16 residues. Germline assignment: CDR1 SQVTM and CDR2 ANQGSEA. The CDR3 protein is CSVITGGFLGTDTQYF. DNA for the CDR3: TGCAGCGTTATCACAGGGGGCTTCCTGGGCACAGATACGCAGTATTTT.

The chain links TRBV4-1 to TRBJ2-2; no definite D call. This CDR3 has 15 residues. The V gene's germline CDR1 is MGHRA and CDR2 YSYEKL. The ends were cut back, 1 base at V and 2 bases at J, with 8 bases in the middle. CDR3 nucleotide sequence: TGCGCCAGCAGCCAAGCTACAGAAAACACCGGGGAGCTGTTTTTT. Translation: CASSQATENTGELFF.

The table lists this clonotype with a few counts. The chain carries TRBV4-1 and TRBJ1-3; possibly TRBD1 for D (5 bases). The CDR3 length is 14 residues. V was trimmed by 0 bases and J by 8 bases, leaving 11 bases between them. The V gene's germline CDR1 is MGHRA and CDR2 YSYEKL. The CDR3 here is CASSQEPREDTIYF. The CDR3 nucleotides read TGCGCCAGCAGCCAAGAACCCAGGGAGGACACCATATATTTT.

Many counts were recorded for this clonotype. The genes are TRBV14 and TRBJ2-3; D unresolved. Germline V gene data show CDR1 as SGHDN and CDR2 as FVKESK. Trimming pared 1 base from V and 7 bases from J, leaving 15 bases between. This CDR3 is 15 amino acids long. The CDR3 nucleotides read TGTGCCAGCAGCCAAGTGGTTGGCAGCTCGAATACGCAGTATTTT. This codes for CASSQVVGSSNTQYF.

Many counts were recorded for this clonotype. The chain carries TRBV28 and TRBJ2-7; 7 bases are shared with TRBD2. The V gene end was trimmed by 2 bases and the J gene end by 0 bases; junction bases not matched to a gene: 4. Per germline, CDR1 MDHEN and CDR2 SYDVKM. This CDR3 region has 15 residues. The CDR3 region is CASSLRAGVSYEQYF. CDR3 in DNA: TGTGCCAGCAGTTTAAGGGCGGGGGTCTCCTACGAGCAGTACTTC.

This clonotype was seen repeatedly, ten times or more. This chain connects TRBV12-3 or TRBV12-4 to TRBJ1-2; D unclear. The CDR3 runs to 14 residues. Trimming removed 5 bases at V and 7 bases at J, with 17 bases between. The CDR3 sequence: CASSLGEGFGGYTF. Written as DNA, the CDR3 is TGTGCCAGCAGTCTGGGAGAGGGATTCGGTGGCTACACCTTC.

This clonotype was found many times. The chain employs TRBV6-1 and TRBJ2-5; 10 bases align to TRBD2. This CDR3 is built from 15 residues. Germline V gene lookup returns CDR1 MNHNS and CDR2 SASEGT. Unmatched junction bases numbered 3, after V lost 1 base and J lost 4 bases. CDR3 sequence reads: CASSEVPSGGETQYF. The CDR3 DNA follows: TGTGCCAGCAGTGAAGTCCCTAGCGGGGGAGAGACCCAGTACTTC.

This clonotype was picked up a small number of times. J is TRBJ1-1 and V is TRBV19; unclear D gene. The length of the CDR3 is 15 residues. V dropped 3 bases and J dropped 1 base, with 12 bases sitting between them. CDR1 and CDR2 from the germline V gene are LNHDA and SQIVND (reference sequence). CDR3 bases: TGTGCCAGTAGTATTATAGCCCAGAAGAACACTGAAGCTTTCTTT. It yields the protein CASSIIAQKNTEAFF.

The V gene is TRBV6-1, the J gene TRBJ2-1; 9 bases match TRBD1. The CDR3 spans 14 residues. Germline V gene sequence: CDR1 MNHNS, CDR2 SASEGT. V shed 4 bases and J 3 bases; nucleotides not matched to a gene: 1. CDR3 loop: CASSGDRDYNEQFF. Written as DNA, the CDR3 is TGTGCCAGCAGTGGGGACAGGGACTACAATGAGCAGTTCTTC.

This clonotype was picked up many times. The chain links TRBV11-3 to TRBJ2-1; D is undetermined. The CDR3 covers 15 residues. Per the germline V gene, CDR1 is SGHNT and CDR2 is YENEEA. V was pared by 2 bases and J by 4 bases, with 12 bases between. The CDR3 protein is CASSLTGAEYNEQFF. Written as DNA, the CDR3 is TGTGCCAGCAGCTTAACCGGTGCGGAATACAATGAGCAGTTCTTC.

This clonotype was seen many times. This chain uses TRBV20-1 with TRBJ2-3, with TRBD2 identical over 14 bases. J lost 0 bases, V lost 3 bases, and 11 bases had no gene match. Germline V gene data show CDR1 as DFQATT and CDR2 as SNEGSKA (reference sequence). CDR3 length: 19 amino acids. The CDR3 region has the DNA TGCAGTGCTAGGGGACCGGGACTAGCGGGAGCCCGAAGCACAGATACGCAGTATTTT. Translation gives CSARGPGLAGARSTDTQYF.

The rearrangement uses TRBV7-2 and TRBJ1-1; tentatively, D is TRBD1 (5 bases). V was pared by 6 bases and J by 5 bases, with 16 bases between. Germline CDR1 SGHTA, CDR2 FQGNSA. The CDR3 spans 14 residues. The CDR3 sequence: CASRHPRALTEAFF. In DNA, the CDR3 is TGTGCCAGCAGACATCCCAGGGCCCTTACTGAAGCTTTCTTT.

This clonotype was observed at least ten times. V usage is TRBV25-1 and J usage is TRBJ1-2; the match to TRBD1 covers 8 bases. The CDR3 is made up of 13 amino acids. Per the germline V gene, CDR1 is MGHDK and CDR2 is SYGVNS. The ends lost 7 bases at V and 4 bases at J; junction bases unmatched: 5. The CDR3 DNA sequence: TGTGCCAGCACAGGGGGCGGCATCTATGGCTACACCTTC. This codes for CASTGGGIYGYTF.

Only a few counts were recorded for this clonotype. The rearrangement links TRBV19 to TRBJ2-1; no clear D gene. CDR1 and CDR2 from the germline V gene are LNHDA and SQIVND (reference sequence). The ends were cut back, 3 bases at V and 0 bases at J, with 15 bases in the middle. This CDR3 is built from 17 residues. The CDR3 spells CASSIGSRRRSYNEQFF. CDR3 sequence (DNA): TGTGCCAGTAGTATCGGGTCTCGGCGGCGCTCCTACAATGAGCAGTTCTTC.

This clonotype was seen many times. The V gene is TRBV5-1, the J gene TRBJ2-7; 9 bases map to TRBD1. Per germline, CDR1 SGHRS and CDR2 YFSETQ. The CDR3 is 14 residues long. Germline trimming cut 4 bases from V and 2 bases from J; bases unmatched to any gene: 4. As DNA, the CDR3 is TGCGCCAGCAGCACGACAGGGGGGCCCTACGAGCAGTACTTC. Translating gives CASSTTGGPYEQYF.

The V gene is TRBV5-1, the J gene TRBJ2-1; TRBD1 agrees at 10 bases. Per the germline V gene, CDR1 is SGHRS and CDR2 is YFSETQ. Losses at the gene ends were 4 bases for V and 7 bases for J; bases not matched to a gene: 14. The CDR3 has 17 amino acids. The CDR3, as DNA: TGCGCCAGCAGCCTTCCTCCTTGGGACAGGGGCGGGAATGAGCAGTTCTTC. It encodes CASSLPPWDRGGNEQFF.

The CDR3 region is CASSLDLGAGANVLTF. DNA of the CDR3: TGCGCCAGCAGCTTGGATTTAGGGGCTGGGGCCAACGTCCTGACTTTC. The J gene is TRBJ2-6, the V gene TRBV5-1; D possibly corresponds to TRBD1 (5 bases). The CDR3 consists of 16 residues. V was cut by 0 bases and J by 2 bases, with 9 bases left in between. Germline assignment: CDR1 SGHRS and CDR2 YFSETQ. Full variable domain (outside the CDR3, taken from reference TRBV5-1 and TRBJ2-6): KAGVTQTPRYLIKTRGQQVTLSCSPISGHRSVSWYQQTPGQGLQFLFEYFSETQRNKGNFPGRFSGRQFSNSRSEMNVSTLELGDSALYLCASSLDLGAGANVLTFGAGSRLTVL.

Many counts were recorded for this clonotype. In DNA, the CDR3 is TGTGCCACCAAAGAGGGTATGGGCACTGAAGCTTTCTTT. This encodes CATKEGMGTEAFF. The rearrangement links TRBV2 to TRBJ1-1, with D uncertain. The germline V gene encodes CDR1 SNHLY and CDR2 FYNNEI. V lost 10 bases and J 4 bases, leaving 16 bases between the germline ends. This CDR3 is 13 amino acids long.

This clonotype was counted ten times or more. The chain joins TRBV6-1 to TRBJ2-7; TRBD2 might be the D (6 bases). V lost 5 bases and J lost 2, with 16 bases in between. The CDR3 covers 15 residues. The germline V gene has CDR1 MNHNS and CDR2 SASEGT. In DNA, the CDR3 is TGTGCCAGCAGTCCCCCGGGACTCCAGCCCTACGAGCAGTACTTC. Protein sequence: CASSPPGLQPYEQYF.

This clonotype has a handful of counts. J is TRBJ2-2 and V is TRBV20-1; 8 bases map to TRBD1. Trimming cost V 6 bases and J 5 bases; bases outside gene matches: 11. Germline loops: CDR1 DFQATT, CDR2 SNEGSKA (reference sequence). This CDR3 contains 15 residues. In DNA, the CDR3 is TGCAGTGCCAAGGGACAGGCGGCCCGAACCGGGGAGCTGTTTTTT. Translating gives CSAKGQAARTGELFF.

This clonotype has ten or more counts. V usage is TRBV7-9 and J usage is TRBJ2-5; 7 bases align to TRBD2. Germline assignment: CDR1 SEHNR and CDR2 FQNEAQ (reference sequence). The CDR3 runs to 19 residues. The trim removed 1 base at V and 5 bases at J, leaving 19 bases unmatched. The CDR3 nucleotides are TGTGCCAGCAGCTTAGTCCGGACGGGACTACCGGCGGTCGGGGAGACCCAGTACTTC. Protein sequence: CASSLVRTGLPAVGETQYF. Full variable domain (outside the CDR3, taken from reference TRBV7-9 and TRBJ2-5): DTGVSQNPRHKITKRGQNVTFRCDPISEHNRLYWYRQTLGQGPEFLTYFQNEAQLEKSRLLSDRFSAERPKGSFSTLEIQRTEQGDSAMYLCASSLVRTGLPAVGETQYFGPGTRLLVL.